A selection of T cell receptor beta chains follows, all from one sample in a study of blood T cell repertoires in COVID-19. Sequencing was performed with immunoSEQ multiplex PCR; in TCRdb, only in-frame clones are kept and a portion is missing. Seen here are some 87,000 clones, roughly 80% observed once, and the top ten hold about 23%. Sequences were obtained from peripheral blood. Receptors originate from a man aged 80 or over with active or convalescent COVID-19. CDR3s include the opening cysteine and the closing phenylalanine or tryptophan. The order of the fields is CDR3 protein, CDR3 DNA, V gene, clone size, J gene, D gene. A D gene is named only where the DNA matches it firmly. Clone sizes are given selectively: once, few, many, or a class where the clone is expanded.

cdr3_aa: CASSLRRNHYGYTF
cdr3_nt: TGTGCCAGCAGCTTACGGCGGAATCACTATGGCTACACCTTC
v_call: TRBV5-6
clone_size: NA
j_call: TRBJ1-2
d_call: NA

cdr3_aa: CAISTDRGQANTEAFF
cdr3_nt: TGTGCCATCAGTACGGACAGGGGGCAGGCGAACACTGAAGCTTTCTTT
v_call: TRBV10-3
clone_size: few
j_call: TRBJ1-1
d_call: TRBD1

cdr3_aa: CATSPGEGDTGELFF
cdr3_nt: TGTGCCACCAGCCCTGGGGAAGGGGACACCGGGGAGCTGTTTTTT
v_call: TRBV15
clone_size: many
j_call: TRBJ2-2
d_call: NA

cdr3_aa: CAWSGAGSTEAFF
cdr3_nt: TGTGCCTGGAGTGGCGCGGGAAGCACTGAAGCTTTCTTT
v_call: TRBV30
clone_size: NA
j_call: TRBJ1-1
d_call: NA

cdr3_aa: CASSRSGGARETQYF
cdr3_nt: TGTGCCAGCAGCCGTAGCGGGGGGGCGCGAGAGACCCAGTACTTC
v_call: TRBV4-2
clone_size: few
j_call: TRBJ2-5
d_call: TRBD2

cdr3_aa: CASSLGQGTGNTIYF
cdr3_nt: TGTGCCAGCAGTTTAGGGCAGGGAACTGGAAACACCATATATTTT
v_call: TRBV28
clone_size: few
j_call: TRBJ1-3
d_call: NA

cdr3_aa: CASSPRDRDGNTIYF
cdr3_nt: TGTGCCAGCTCACCCCGGGACAGGGACGGAAACACCATATATTTT
v_call: TRBV18
clone_size: NA
j_call: TRBJ1-3
d_call: TRBD1

cdr3_aa: CASSSPSGGRKTEAFF
cdr3_nt: TGTGCCAGCAGCTCCCCCTCGGGGGGGCGAAAGACTGAAGCTTTCTTT
v_call: TRBV7-9
clone_size: NA
j_call: TRBJ1-1
d_call: NA

cdr3_aa: CASSAHQRSSYNEQFF
cdr3_nt: TGTGCCAGCAGCGCACACCAGAGGAGCTCCTACAATGAGCAGTTCTTC
v_call: TRBV6-2/TRBV6-3
clone_size: NA
j_call: TRBJ2-1
d_call: NA

cdr3_aa: CASSVEGTGELFF
cdr3_nt: TGTGCCAGCAGCGTAGAGGGGACCGGGGAGCTGTTTTTT
v_call: TRBV9
clone_size: NA
j_call: TRBJ2-2
d_call: NA

cdr3_aa: CASRLDRGLGYTF
cdr3_nt: TGTGCCAGCAGGTTAGACAGGGGGCTCGGCTACACCTTC
v_call: TRBV3-1/TRBV3-2
clone_size: NA
j_call: TRBJ1-2
d_call: TRBD1

cdr3_aa: CASGRNLDRENYGYTF
cdr3_nt: TGTGCTAGTGGCCGCAACCTGGACAGGGAAAACTATGGCTACACCTTC
v_call: TRBV12-5
clone_size: NA
j_call: TRBJ1-2
d_call: TRBD1

cdr3_aa: CSVAPRVFGNIQYF
cdr3_nt: TGCAGCGTTGCCCCCAGGGTATTTGGAAACATTCAGTACTTC
v_call: TRBV29-1
clone_size: NA
j_call: TRBJ2-4
d_call: NA

cdr3_aa: CASSLVRGTGSGTAGGYTF
cdr3_nt: TGTGCCAGCAGCTTGGTTCGAGGGACAGGGTCCGGCACTGCTGGGGGCTACACCTTC
v_call: TRBV5-6
clone_size: NA
j_call: TRBJ1-2
d_call: TRBD1

cdr3_aa: CASRWTGTTEAFF
cdr3_nt: TGTGCCAGCAGGTGGACAGGGACCACTGAAGCTTTCTTT
v_call: TRBV2
clone_size: NA
j_call: TRBJ1-1
d_call: TRBD1

cdr3_aa: CASSLRGTGANVLTF
cdr3_nt: TGTGCCAGCAGCCTAAGGGGGACTGGGGCCAACGTCCTGACTTTC
v_call: TRBV7-8
clone_size: NA
j_call: TRBJ2-6
d_call: NA